The T cell receptor (beta chain) under discussion was sequenced for a study of CD8 T cells in Susac syndrome (dated by TCRdb to between 2019 and 2020). Context from the whole study: Among the Susac syndrome patients who were sequenced, clinically active disease was present in six and clinical remission was observed in roughly eight. Susac syndrome patients were therapy-naive, on corticosteroids (some also receiving IVIg), or on IVIg alone at blood withdrawal. Whether CD8+ T cell activation and differentiation in Susac syndrome was antigen driven was tested using repertoire sequencing.

Points the paper makes about the study in general: The number of individuals in the TCR sequencing and HLA analysis was recognized as being relatively small. In the CD4+ T cell repertoire of Susac syndrome patients, clonal expansion was not detected.

The CDR3 has 15 amino acids, counting the end cysteine and phenylalanine. Only the CDR3 portion is preserved as DNA: 45 bases, with reading frame beginning at the first base. V drops 5 bases and J drops 4 bases, leaving 17 bases in between. Via the germline V gene, CDR1 is MDHEN and CDR2 SYDVKM. To note about this clonotype: No antigen is known for it. There are no base qualities to consult, and no much larger clone falls within one base.

Peripheral blood CD8+ and CD4+ T cells from healthy donors, Susac syndrome patients and multiple sclerosis patients were profiled using high-throughput TCR beta sequencing. Susac syndrome patients met recently defined diagnostic criteria for definite or probable disease. Bulk CD8+ and CD4+ T cells were purified magnetically by negative isolation, whereas CD8+ TEMRA cells were enriched by FACS. Blood was collected in EDTA tubes and processed within 24 hours, with PBMCs isolated through density gradient centrifugation. PBMCs intended for TCR sequencing were cryopreserved in liquid nitrogen and thawed later in a water bath at 37 degrees C. The sorted or isolated CD4+, CD8+ and CD8+ TEMRA cells had a purity of 90% or higher. RNA was extracted using the RNeasy kit, and about 0.5 to 1 ug of the RNA was reverse transcribed with random hexamers. The immunoSEQ multiplex PCR assay, covering 54 Vbeta and 13 Jbeta segments, was used to amplify TCR beta CDR3 regions. PCR amplification bias was corrected using a synthetic template baseline for primer optimization and computational correction. In the paper's pipeline: Only productive sequences were kept, with reads annotated to V, D and J genes according to IMGT and analyzed in immunoSEQ Analyzer. Clonality was computed as one minus Shannon entropy normalized by log2 of the number of productive unique sequences. Public and private clones were assessed among the 100 most prevalent clones of each patient and control. Clones were defined as Susac-specific when absent from the healthy and MS cohorts, from approximately 970 published viral clones and from other ImmuneACCESS disease sequences. The public reads were reanalyzed by TCRdb: fastp trimming at Q25, MiXCR alignment, in-frame beta chains only. Duplicate CDR3 protein sequences are folded into a single record with the most common DNA and genes. The V and J calls come from TCRdb's annotation, not from the publication. A total of under 200,000 distinct CDR3 sequences appear in this sample, roughly nine tenths of them only once. Jointly, the top ten make up roughly 0.087% of the sample.

The V and J segments used are TRBV28 and TRBJ1-2, and perhaps TRBD1 as D gene, on 5 matching bases. Sequencing used CD4+ T cells from PBMCs. The sequence was obtained from a human donor with Susac syndrome. CDR3 reads: CASSPPGDHRYGYTF. The DNA sequence reads TGTGCCAGCAGTCCTCCGGGGGACCATCGCTATGGCTACACCTTC.